Following are 15 T cell receptor beta chains from one sample sequenced in a study of technical replicates of blood from a few donors. The method was immunoSEQ multiplex PCR; TCRdb's version includes in-frame clones alone and lacks a portion of them. The table has some 93,000 clones, approximately 95% seen once; the top ten hold roughly 0.28%. Input material: T cells isolated from PBMCs. Every receptor here comes from a human donor in good health.

The V gene is TRBV9, the J gene TRBJ2-7, with TRBD2 identical over 7 bases. The CDR3 totals 15 residues. CDR1 is SGDLS, CDR2 YYNGEE, per germline. The V and J ends lost 4 bases and 2 bases, in that order; junction bases with no gene match: 9. CDR3 coding DNA: TGTGCCAGCAGCCCCCCGGGAGGAGCGACCTACGAGCAGTACTTC. It translates to CASSPPGGATYEQYF.

The rearrangement links TRBV5-1 to TRBJ1-1; D uncertain. Germline V lookup: CDR1 SGHRS, CDR2 YFSETQ. This CDR3 region has 13 residues. Trimming cost V 5 bases and J 1 base, with 9 bases left between them. CDR3 in amino acids: CASSLRGNTEAFF. The DNA of the CDR3 is TGCGCCAGCAGTTTAAGAGGGAACACTGAAGCTTTCTTT.

This clone has more than one count but fewer than ten. The gene calls are TRBV10-3 and TRBJ2-7, with a weak D call TRBD1 (6 bases). This CDR3 spans 12 amino acids. Trimming pared 6 bases from V and 6 bases from J, leaving 12 bases between. Germline CDR1 reads ENHRY; CDR2 reads SYGVKD. CDR3 coding DNA: TGTGCCATCAGCCAGGGGCGACGCGAGCAGTACTTC. The encoded protein is CAISQGRREQYF.

On this clone itself: The conserved closing phenylalanine or tryptophan is absent in this CDR3, likely reflecting a read error. The J gene is TRBJ1-1, the V gene TRBV10-3, with 7 bases matching TRBD1. CDR1 and CDR2 (germline): ENHRY, SYGVKD. Trimming cost V 4 bases and J 3 bases; bases outside gene matches: 8. The CDR3 totals 15 residues. CDR3: CAISGHRGRDTEAFL. The CDR3 DNA follows: TGTGCCATCAGTGGACACAGGGGTAGGGACACTGAAGCTTTCCTT.

The chain combines TRBV27 with TRBJ2-2; 11 bases line up with TRBD2. Trimming at V came to 8 bases and at J to 7 bases, leaving 6 bases not matched to a gene. CDR1 and CDR2 from the germline V gene are MNHEY and SMNVEV (reference sequence). The CDR3 covers 14 residues. Here the CDR3 DNA reads TGTGCCAGCTCCCTAGCGGGAGGAATCGGGGAGCTGTTTTTT. Amino acid sequence: CASSLAGGIGELFF.

This clone was counted only a few times. The V and J genes are TRBV18 and TRBJ1-2, with 8 bases that match TRBD1. Trimming removed 3 bases from V and 6 bases from J; junction bases left unmatched: 6. The germline gives CDR1 KGHSH, CDR2 LQKENI. The CDR3 extends over 14 amino acids. CDR3 loop: CASSPPGQAHGYTF. The CDR3 bases are TGTGCCAGCTCACCTCCGGGACAGGCTCATGGCTACACCTTC.

The rearrangement links TRBV11-2 to TRBJ1-1; D is possibly TRBD1 (5 bases). Germline V gene data show CDR1 as SGHAT and CDR2 as FQNNGV. This CDR3 comprises 17 residues. Deletions cut 1 base from V and 4 bases from J, with 19 bases between. As DNA, the CDR3 is TGTGCCAGCAGCTTAGTAGTTGTAATTGGGGCGCGCACTGAAGCTTTCTTT. Translated, it gives CASSLVVVIGARTEAFF.

V gene TRBV28 combines with J gene TRBJ1-2, with D unresolved. Germline lookup yields CDR1 MDHEN and CDR2 SYDVKM. The V and J ends lost 4 bases and 4 bases respectively, with 13 bases between them. This CDR3 is 14 amino acids long. CDR3 coding DNA: TGTGCCAGCAGTTCCAGTGGCAGACTCTATGGCTACACCTTC. Its translation is CASSSSGRLYGYTF.

The rearrangement links TRBV27 to TRBJ2-7, with D perhaps matching TRBD1 (6 bases). CDR1 MNHEY and CDR2 SMNVEV come from the germline V gene (reference sequence). The length of the CDR3 is 14 residues. Trimming cost V 2 bases and J 4 bases, with 12 bases left between them. The CDR3 protein is CASSLLRQEYEQYF. CDR3 DNA: TGTGCCAGCAGTTTACTCCGACAGGAGTACGAGCAGTACTTC.

The chain uses TRBV19 and TRBJ1-5, with 9 bases lining up with TRBD1. The CDR3 loop spans 16 amino acids. With V trimmed by 4 bases and J by 7 bases, 11 bases remained unmatched. Germline CDR1 is LNHDA and CDR2 is SQIVND (reference sequence). The CDR3 sequence: CASSTSGQGSLQPQHF. CDR3 coding DNA: TGTGCCAGTAGTACCTCGGGACAGGGATCCCTCCAGCCCCAGCATTTT.

This clone came up once. V gene TRBV7-9 combines with J gene TRBJ1-2; tentative D call: TRBD1 (5 bases). The CDR3 totals 10 residues. Trimming cost V 8 bases and J 4 bases, with 5 bases left between them. CDR1 is SEHNR, CDR2 FQNEAQ, per germline (reference sequence). CDR3: CASDSYGYTF. The DNA of the CDR3 is TGTGCCAGCGACAGCTATGGCTACACCTTC.

This rearrangement joins TRBV5-1 to TRBJ2-1, with D unresolved. CDR1 is SGHRS and CDR2 is YFSETQ in the germline V gene. The CDR3 loop spans 16 amino acids. Trimming shortened V by 2 bases and J by 0 bases, and 12 bases separated the two germline ends. The CDR3 sequence is CASSFDAASSYNEQFF. CDR3 coding DNA: TGCGCCAGCAGCTTCGATGCTGCGAGCTCCTACAATGAGCAGTTCTTC.

The genes are TRBV30 and TRBJ2-2; TRBD2 might be the D (6 bases). The CDR3 contains 16 residues. CDR1 and CDR2 (germline): GTSNPN, SVGIG (reference sequence). V dropped 0 bases and J dropped 1 base, with 12 bases sitting between them. This CDR3 is CAWSVRRGGNTGELFF. CDR3 nucleotide sequence: TGTGCCTGGAGTGTACGGAGGGGAGGGAACACCGGGGAGCTGTTTTTT.

The genes are TRBV7-9 and TRBJ2-5; the D gene is possibly TRBD1 (5 bases). Germline CDR1 is SEHNR and CDR2 is FQNEAQ (reference sequence). The V gene lost 4 bases and the J gene lost 2 bases, with 14 bases spanning the gap. This CDR3 region has 15 residues. CDR3 sequence: CASSSPGNGQETQYF. The CDR3 nucleotides read TGTGCCAGCAGCTCCCCAGGGAATGGTCAAGAGACCCAGTACTTC.

The chain couples TRBV28 to TRBJ2-2; D is undetermined. This CDR3 region has 13 residues. CDR1 and CDR2 (germline): MDHEN, SYDVKM. V lost 6 bases and J lost 6, with 11 bases in between. CDR3 in amino acids: CASSLMRPGELFF. As DNA, the CDR3 is TGTGCCAGCAGCCTAATGCGCCCCGGGGAGCTGTTTTTT.